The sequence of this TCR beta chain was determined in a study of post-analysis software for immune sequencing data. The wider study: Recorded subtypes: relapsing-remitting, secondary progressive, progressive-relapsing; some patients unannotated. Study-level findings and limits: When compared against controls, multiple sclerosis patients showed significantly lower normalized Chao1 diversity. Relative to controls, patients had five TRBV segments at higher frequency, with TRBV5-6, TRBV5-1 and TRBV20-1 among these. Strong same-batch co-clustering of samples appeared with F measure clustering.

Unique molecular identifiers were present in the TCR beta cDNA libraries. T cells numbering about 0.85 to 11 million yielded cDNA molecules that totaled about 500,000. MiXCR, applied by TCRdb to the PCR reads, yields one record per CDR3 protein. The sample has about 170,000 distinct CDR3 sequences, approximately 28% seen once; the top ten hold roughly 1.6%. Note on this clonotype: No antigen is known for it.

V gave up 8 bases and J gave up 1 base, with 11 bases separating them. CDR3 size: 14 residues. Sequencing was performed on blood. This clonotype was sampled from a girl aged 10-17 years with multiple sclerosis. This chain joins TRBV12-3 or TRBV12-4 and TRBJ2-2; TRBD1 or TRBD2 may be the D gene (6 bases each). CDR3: CASWGRENTGELFF. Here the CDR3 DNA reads TGTGCCAGCTGGGGGCGGGAGAACACCGGGGAGCTGTTTTTT.